This T cell receptor beta chain is drawn from a study of early T cells in non-severe SARS-CoV-2 infection (dated by TCRdb to the early 2020s). Study-level background: Because TCR sequencing was done on bulk RNA from unsorted whole blood, the alpha and beta chains could not be paired. What the study reported, not specific to this receptor: VDJdb matching was skewed toward anti-spike CD8 responses and likely underestimated virus-specific expansions, missing private and CD4 specificities.

This was a case-control study nested in a cohort of healthcare workers in London, UK, who had nasopharyngeal swab PCR tests and blood samples taken every week. Healthcare workers were enrolled in the week of the UK lockdown, from 23 to 31 March 2020, and were followed every week for up to 16 weeks. Inclusive of the bounding cysteine and phenylalanine, the CDR3 is 14 residues long. Only the CDR3 DNA stays, 42 bases, in frame from base 1. V and J lose 5 bases and 3 bases, and a span of 14 bases separates them. The germline V gene sets CDR1 to SQVTM and CDR2 to ANQGSEA. Library prep was done by 5' RACE. Sequenced using a NextSeq 500. In the TCR library protocol, unique molecular identifiers were attached to individual cDNA molecules to correct for PCR bias and sequencing error. Both TCR alpha and beta chains were sequenced, and tight co-correlation was observed between alpha and beta sequence abundances in each sample. Per the original workflow: Decombinator V4 was used to annotate TCR sequences for V gene, J gene and CDR3. Expanded TCRs were defined as changing significantly between any two time points under a Poisson model with p below 0.0001. TCR abundances were normalised to the total number of TCRs sequenced per sample and were expressed as counts per million. MAIT TCRs were defined by TRAV1-2 paired with TRAJ12, TRAJ20 or TRAJ33, and iNKT TCRs by TRAV10 paired with TRAJ18. A search of VDJdb, accessed on 1 November 2021, was run for TCRs annotated to CMV, EBV and SARS-CoV-2, with TCRs annotated for multiple antigens excluded. TCRdb reanalyzed the raw reads on its own, using fastp at Q25 for trimming and MiXCR for clone calling, and kept in-frame beta chains. Rows are unified per CDR3 protein, each entry keeping the most common DNA and genes. In this record, the V and J calls reflect TCRdb's handling and not the investigators' own analysis. The sample yields about 130,000 distinct CDR3 sequences; more than 13% were counted once. The ten largest clonotypes hold roughly 22% of the sample.

Worth noting for this clonotype: Its antigen is unknown. Base-call qualities are not available, and no considerably larger clone is one nucleotide away.

Sequencing used whole blood. The rearrangement combines TRBV29-1 with TRBJ2-1; the D element could tentatively be TRBD1 or TRBD2, as 5 bases agree for each. The receptor was derived from an adult who was a healthcare worker with PCR-confirmed SARS-CoV-2 infection or an uninfected control (not recorded which). In nucleotides, the sequence is TGCAGCGTTTCAACGGGGACGGTCTACAATGAGCAGTTCTTC. Its protein is CSVSTGTVYNEQFF.